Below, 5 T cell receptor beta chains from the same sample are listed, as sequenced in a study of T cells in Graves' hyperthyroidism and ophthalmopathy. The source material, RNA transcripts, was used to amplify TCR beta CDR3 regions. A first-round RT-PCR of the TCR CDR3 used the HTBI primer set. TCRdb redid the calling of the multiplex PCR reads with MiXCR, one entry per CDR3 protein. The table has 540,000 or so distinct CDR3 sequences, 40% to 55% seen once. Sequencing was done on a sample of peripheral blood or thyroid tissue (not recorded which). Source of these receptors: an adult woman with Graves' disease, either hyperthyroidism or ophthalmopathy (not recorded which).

CDR3 in amino acids: CASSHGGDLGGEQFF. CDR3 DNA sequence: TGTGCCAGCAGCCACGGCGGCGATCTGGGAGGGGAGCAGTTCTTC. The rearrangement uses TRBV13 and TRBJ2-1; TRBD2 aligns across 7 bases. The CDR3 is 15 residues long. V trimming: 5 bases; J trimming: 10 bases; junction bases outside the gene matches: 14. The germline V gene encodes CDR1 PRHDT and CDR2 FYEKMQ (reference sequence).

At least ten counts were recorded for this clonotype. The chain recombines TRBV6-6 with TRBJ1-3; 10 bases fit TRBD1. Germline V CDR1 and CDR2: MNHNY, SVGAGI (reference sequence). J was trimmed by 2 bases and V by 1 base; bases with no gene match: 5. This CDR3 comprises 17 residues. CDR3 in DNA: TGTGCCAGCAGTTACTATGGGGGGACAGGGGCTGGAAACACCATATATTTT. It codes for CASSYYGGTGAGNTIYF.

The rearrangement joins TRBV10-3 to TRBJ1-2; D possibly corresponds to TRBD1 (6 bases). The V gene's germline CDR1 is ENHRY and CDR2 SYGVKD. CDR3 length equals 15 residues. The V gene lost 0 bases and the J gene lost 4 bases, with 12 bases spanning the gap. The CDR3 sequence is CAISESAGVLYGYTF. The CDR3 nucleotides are TGTGCCATCAGTGAGTCAGCAGGGGTTCTCTATGGCTACACCTTC.

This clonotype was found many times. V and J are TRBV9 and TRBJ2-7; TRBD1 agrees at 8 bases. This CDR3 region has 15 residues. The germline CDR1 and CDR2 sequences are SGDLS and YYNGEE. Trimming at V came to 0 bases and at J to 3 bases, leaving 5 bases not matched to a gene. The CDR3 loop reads CASSVGPGGNYEQYF. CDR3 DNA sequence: TGTGCCAGCAGCGTAGGGCCAGGGGGCAACTACGAGCAGTACTTC.

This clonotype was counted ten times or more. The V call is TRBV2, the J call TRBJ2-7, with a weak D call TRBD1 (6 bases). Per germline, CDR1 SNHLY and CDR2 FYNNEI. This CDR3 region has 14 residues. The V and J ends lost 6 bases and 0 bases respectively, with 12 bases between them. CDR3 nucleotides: TGTGCCAGCAGGGCCCGGGGACACTCCTACGAGCAGTACTTC. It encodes CASRARGHSYEQYF.